These 5 T cell receptor beta chains came from one sample sequenced in a study of T cells expressing NK-cell markers. TCRdb re-called the 5' RACE reads, yielding one record per CDR3 amino acid sequence without DNA. The ten most abundant clones cover about 10% of a sample with 350,000 to 400,000 distinct CDR3 sequences. What was sequenced was blood T cells: a sorted CD56 or NKG2C T cell subset, CD4+ or CD8+ T cells, or bulk PBMC T cells (not recorded which). The source is a woman aged 45-59 years in good health.

This chain joins TRBV6-6 and TRBJ2-5; the TCRdb D gene call, TRBD1, has no DNA to confirm it. This CDR3 region has 17 residues. Germline values: CDR1 MNHNY, CDR2 SVGAGI (reference sequence). This CDR3 reads CASSYQPVGAAQETQYF.

V gene TRBV5-1 combines with J gene TRBJ2-2. Germline loops: CDR1 SGHRS, CDR2 YFSETQ. The CDR3 has 16 amino acids. The CDR3 loop reads CASTLAQGVRAGELFF.

This chain links TRBV5-1 with TRBJ2-1; the D call of TRBD2 rests on TCRdb alone, since no DNA is present to check it. The germline V gene encodes CDR1 SGHRS and CDR2 YFSETQ. The CDR3 is made up of 17 amino acids. The CDR3: CASSRTASGRDYNEQFF.

The genes are TRBV27 and TRBJ2-1; lacking DNA, the TRBD2 call made by TCRdb goes unchecked. Germline V CDR1 and CDR2: MNHEY, SMNVEV (reference sequence). The CDR3 covers 15 residues. The CDR3 reads CASSLFAGGHDEQFF.

The V gene is TRBV20-1, the J gene TRBJ2-5. Germline V CDR1 and CDR2: DFQATT, SNEGSKA (reference sequence). This CDR3 comprises 16 residues. CDR3 sequence: CSARAWVSSTQETQYF.